The 30 T cell receptor beta chains listed next were all sequenced from one sample in a study of T cells in Graves' hyperthyroidism and ophthalmopathy. Amplified TCR beta CDR3 regions came from RNA transcripts. With the HTBI primer set, the TCR CDR3 went through a first round of RT-PCR. One entry per CDR3 protein results from TCRdb running MiXCR on the multiplex PCR reads. The table includes about 560,000 distinct CDR3 sequences, roughly 14% detected once. Sequencing was performed on blood. These receptors were taken from a woman aged 25 to 39 with Graves' hyperthyroidism.

This chain links TRBV6-1 with TRBJ1-6; tentative D call: TRBD1 (5 bases). The CDR3 covers 16 residues. The germline gives CDR1 MNHNS, CDR2 SASEGT. The V gene lost 5 bases and the J gene lost 7 bases, with 18 bases spanning the gap. CDR3: CASSLGAHPKNSPLHF. The DNA for the CDR3 is TGTGCCAGCAGTTTAGGGGCGCATCCTAAAAATTCACCCCTCCACTTT.

The sample holds a few counts of this clonotype. The chain uses TRBV20-1 and TRBJ2-7; weak D call: TRBD1 (6 bases). Germline-derived CDR1 and CDR2 are DFQATT and SNEGSKA (reference sequence). V shed 6 bases and J shed 5 bases, with 14 bases lying between them. CDR3 length: 12 amino acids. In DNA, the CDR3 is TGCAGTGCCCAGGGGTGGGGGAACGAGCAGTACTTC. This codes for CSAQGWGNEQYF.

This clonotype was counted ten times or more. The rearrangement links TRBV5-1 to TRBJ1-5; TRBD1 matches at 7 bases. Germline lookup yields CDR1 SGHRS and CDR2 YFSETQ. The ends lost 0 bases at V and 6 bases at J; junction bases unmatched: 3. This CDR3 comprises 14 residues. CDR3 in amino acids: CASSLAGGSQPQHF. The CDR3 coding sequence is TGCGCCAGCAGCTTGGCAGGGGGTAGTCAGCCCCAGCATTTT.

This clonotype was found many times. The chain links TRBV11-2 to TRBJ2-7; 8 bases match TRBD2. Per the germline V gene, CDR1 is SGHAT and CDR2 is FQNNGV. The V gene end was trimmed by 5 bases and the J gene end by 2 bases; junction bases not matched to a gene: 14. The CDR3 spans 17 residues. The CDR3 sequence: CASSPGLVSSLTYEQYF. The CDR3 DNA reads TGTGCCAGCAGCCCGGGACTAGTTTCGTCCTTAACCTACGAGCAGTACTTC. Based on the CDR3 plus reference TRBV11-2 and TRBJ2-7, the full variable domain is EAGVAQSPRYKIIEKRQSVAFWCNPISGHATLYWYQQILGQGPKLLIQFQNNGVVDDSQLPKDRFSAERLKGVDSTLKIQPAKLEDSAVYLCASSPGLVSSLTYEQYFGPGTRLTVT.

V usage is TRBV10-3 and J usage is TRBJ2-5; no definite D call. The CDR3 is 13 amino acids. In germline, CDR1 is ENHRY, CDR2 SYGVKD. V lost 0 bases, J lost 5 bases, and 7 bases lay in between. This CDR3 is CAISESTRETQYF. The CDR3 DNA sequence: TGTGCCATCAGTGAGTCGACTCGGGAGACCCAGTACTTC.

The V call is TRBV11-2, the J call TRBJ2-3, with D unclear. CDR1 is SGHAT, CDR2 FQNNGV, per germline. V was trimmed by 2 bases and J by 4 bases, leaving 4 bases between them. The CDR3 is 12 amino acids. As DNA, the CDR3 is TGTGCCAGCAGCTTAAACTCAGATACGCAGTATTTT. Its protein product is CASSLNSDTQYF.

This rearrangement joins TRBV11-2 to TRBJ1-5, with D possibly being TRBD1 (5 bases). From germline, CDR1 is SGHAT and CDR2 FQNNGV. Trimming cost V 1 base and J 5 bases, with 15 bases left between them. The CDR3 extends over 16 amino acids. The CDR3 DNA is TGTGCCAGCAGCTTAGGGCGGGACCGCCCCGATCAGCCCCAGCATTTT. Protein sequence: CASSLGRDRPDQPQHF.

This clonotype was recorded many times. The CDR3 DNA follows: TGTGCCAGCAGTTTAGACCAGGGATACACCATATATTTT. Its translation: CASSLDQGYTIYF. This chain uses TRBV12-3 or TRBV12-4 with TRBJ1-3, with a possible D match to TRBD1 (5 bases). Between the trimmed V and J ends, which lost 1 base and 8 bases, there was a span of 9 bases. CDR3 length: 13 amino acids.

This clonotype has a handful of counts. The chain recombines TRBV19 with TRBJ2-1; 8 bases agree with TRBD1. Germline V gives CDR1 LNHDA, CDR2 SQIVND (reference sequence). The CDR3 extends over 15 amino acids. V lost 4 bases, J lost 2 bases, and 4 bases stayed unmatched. CDR3 bases: TGTGCCAGTAGTAAGGGACAGGCTCCCTACAATGAGCAGTTCTTC. It translates to CASSKGQAPYNEQFF.

About this clonotype: This sequence may be a read error, since a much larger clone differs from it by one base. This chain joins TRBV12-5 and TRBJ2-3; unclear D gene. V was pared by 6 bases and J by 0 bases, with 10 bases between. The CDR3 is made up of 14 amino acids. The germline V gene encodes CDR1 LGHNT and CDR2 FRNRAP. CDR3 sequence reads: CASGSSLSTDTQYF. The CDR3, as DNA: TGTGCTAGTGGATCCAGCCTTAGCACAGATACGCAGTATTTT.

This clonotype was detected only a few times. V and J are TRBV6-1 and TRBJ2-6; D is possibly TRBD1 (5 bases). Germline-derived CDR1 and CDR2 are MNHNS and SASEGT. Trimming took 5 bases from V and 0 from J, leaving 8 bases between them. This CDR3 has 15 amino acids. DNA of the CDR3: TGTGCCAGCAGTCGACAGTTCTCTGGGGCCAACGTCCTGACTTTC. Translation: CASSRQFSGANVLTF.

This clonotype was picked up one time. The J gene is TRBJ2-1, the V gene TRBV19; D gene ambiguous. In germline, CDR1 is LNHDA, CDR2 SQIVND (reference sequence). Trimming pared 3 bases from V and 10 bases from J, leaving 16 bases between. There are 14 residues in the CDR3. CDR3 nucleotides: TGTGCCAGTAGTATGGACCATGATATCGGGGAGCAGTTCTTC. Its protein is CASSMDHDIGEQFF.

This clonotype was seen more than once but under ten times. The genes are TRBV6-1 and TRBJ1-5; D is possibly TRBD1 (5 bases). Trimming took 2 bases from V and 4 from J, leaving 12 bases between them. This CDR3 spans 15 amino acids. CDR1 and CDR2 (germline): MNHNS, SASEGT. The CDR3 spells CASSELGVVNQPQHF. The DNA of the CDR3 is TGTGCCAGCAGTGAATTAGGGGTAGTGAATCAGCCCCAGCATTTT.

This chain connects TRBV20-1 to TRBJ2-5; D is perhaps TRBD1 or TRBD2 (6 bases each). V was shortened by 3 bases and J by 6 bases, with 32 bases between the two germline ends. The CDR3 spans 19 residues. Germline V gene sequence: CDR1 DFQATT, CDR2 SNEGSKA (reference sequence). CDR3 sequence (DNA): TGCAGTGCTAGGGCCCTATGGGCGGAGGGGGGCGCGTCTTTAAAGACCCAGTACTTC. It encodes CSARALWAEGGASLKTQYF.

This clonotype has a handful of counts. The chain links TRBV6-1 to TRBJ1-1; D uncertain. This CDR3 contains 16 residues. With 3 bases removed from V and 3 bases from J, the gap between germline ends came to 17 bases. CDR1 and CDR2 from the germline V gene are MNHNS and SASEGT. The CDR3 nucleotides are TGTGCCAGCAGTGACCGCCAGAAAGGGATCCACACTGAAGCTTTCTTT. It translates to CASSDRQKGIHTEAFF.

This clonotype came up many times. The gene calls are TRBV6-2 or TRBV6-3 and TRBJ2-1, with TRBD2 identical over 9 bases. Germline CDR1 and CDR2: MNHEY and SVGEGT. The CDR3 has 13 amino acids. The ends lost 6 bases at V and 8 bases at J; junction bases unmatched: 5. In nucleotides, the CDR3 is TGTGCCAGCAGCCCCGGGACTAGCCATGAGCAGTTCTTC. The encoded protein is CASSPGTSHEQFF.

In this sample, this clonotype turned up many times. This chain connects TRBV20-1 to TRBJ2-3, with D unclear. The CDR3 spans 14 residues. Germline CDR1 is DFQATT and CDR2 is SNEGSKA (reference sequence). Deletions cut 2 bases from V and 3 bases from J, with 12 bases between. The CDR3 protein is CSARNARLTDTQYF. CDR3 in DNA: TGCAGTGCTAGAAACGCAAGATTAACAGATACGCAGTATTTT.

The chain employs TRBV10-3 and TRBJ2-3; possible D gene TRBD1, 6 bases. The germline V and J ends were trimmed by 8 bases and 3 bases, with 24 bases remaining between them. Germline assignment: CDR1 ENHRY and CDR2 SYGVKD. The length of the CDR3 is 17 residues. CDR3 residues: CAIRVPQGKGETDTQYF. In DNA, the CDR3 is TGTGCCATCCGGGTCCCCCAAGGGAAGGGGGAGACAGATACGCAGTATTTT.

This clonotype occurred a few times. The chain employs TRBV9 and TRBJ1-2, with D uncertain. Between the trimmed V and J ends, which lost 0 bases and 4 bases, there was a span of 13 bases. Germline V CDR1 and CDR2: SGDLS, YYNGEE. This CDR3 contains 15 residues. CDR3 nucleotides: TGTGCCAGCAGCGTAGAATGGGGATCTCTCTATGGCTACACCTTC. Its protein product is CASSVEWGSLYGYTF.

This clonotype came up many times. This chain connects TRBV28 to TRBJ2-1; D is perhaps TRBD2 (5 bases). Germline V gives CDR1 MDHEN, CDR2 SYDVKM. The germline V and J ends were trimmed by 4 bases and 8 bases, with 12 bases remaining between them. The CDR3 is 13 residues long. The CDR3 region is CASSSGGADEQFF. In DNA, the CDR3 is TGTGCCAGCAGTTCCGGCGGAGCGGATGAGCAGTTCTTC.

This clonotype showed up many times. V gene TRBV12-5 combines with J gene TRBJ2-7; the D is unclear. This CDR3 is built from 11 residues. The ends were cut back, 5 bases at V and 6 bases at J, with 8 bases in the middle. Germline V gene data show CDR1 as LGHNT and CDR2 as FRNRAP. CDR3 bases: TGTGCTAGTGGTCCCCTGAGCGAGCAGTACTTC. Translation gives CASGPLSEQYF.

This clonotype was detected ten times or more. The chain combines TRBV3-1 with TRBJ2-1; D might be TRBD2 (5 bases). Per germline, CDR1 LGHDT and CDR2 YNNKEL (reference sequence). V dropped 0 bases and J dropped 0 bases, with 18 bases sitting between them. The CDR3 has 19 amino acids. The CDR3: CASSQERAVWGDSYNEQFF. DNA of the CDR3: TGTGCCAGCAGCCAAGAAAGGGCTGTGTGGGGAGACTCCTACAATGAGCAGTTCTTC.

In its sample, this clonotype was seen a few times. This chain uses TRBV25-1 with TRBJ2-5; 7 bases fit TRBD2. This CDR3 has 13 residues. V was clipped by 7 bases and J by 6 bases; unmatched bases: 8. Germline values: CDR1 MGHDK, CDR2 SYGVNS. CDR3 protein: CASNLAGAKTQYF. CDR3 nucleotides: TGTGCCAGCAATTTGGCGGGAGCGAAGACCCAGTACTTC.

The gene calls are TRBV20-1 and TRBJ2-7, with 10 bases matching TRBD2. The CDR3 totals 17 residues. CDR1 DFQATT and CDR2 SNEGSKA come from the germline V gene (reference sequence). V trimming: 1 base; J trimming: 5 bases; junction bases outside the gene matches: 14. In nucleotides, the CDR3 is TGCAGTGCTAGAGTTCGCCTAGCGGGAGTCCGGGGGCACGAGCAGTACTTC. It translates to CSARVRLAGVRGHEQYF.

This clonotype was seen ten or more times. The chain carries TRBV10-3 and TRBJ1-5, with D uncertain. The CDR3 spans 14 residues. Trimming took off 2 bases at V and 1 base at J, with 6 bases between the two ends. Per germline, CDR1 ENHRY and CDR2 SYGVKD. The chain's CDR3 is CAISEGRSNQPQHF. The CDR3 bases are TGTGCCATCAGTGAGGGCAGGAGCAATCAGCCCCAGCATTTT.

This clonotype was recorded only once. The chain combines TRBV20-1 with TRBJ2-3, with 11 nucleotides matching TRBD2. The germline V gene has CDR1 DFQATT and CDR2 SNEGSKA (reference sequence). The CDR3 has 19 amino acids. V shed 0 bases, J shed 2 bases, and the junction held 13 bases outside the gene matches. DNA for the CDR3: TGCAGTGCTAGAGATCCCCTAGCGGGAGGTCGGGGACACACAGATACGCAGTATTTT. It yields the protein CSARDPLAGGRGHTDTQYF.

The chain employs TRBV10-3 and TRBJ2-7, with D perhaps TRBD2 (5 bases). Germline CDR1 ENHRY, CDR2 SYGVKD. Trimming took 4 bases from V and 1 from J, leaving 11 bases between them. There are 14 residues in the CDR3. CDR3 in DNA: TGTGCCATCAGTGGCGGGTTACAATCCTACGAGCAGTACTTC. It specifies CAISGGLQSYEQYF.

This clonotype was recorded a few times. V usage is TRBV27 and J usage is TRBJ2-4; TRBD2 aligns across 11 bases. The CDR3 runs 19 residues. Unmatched junction bases numbered 11, after V lost 4 bases and J lost 0 bases. CDR1 is MNHEY and CDR2 is SMNVEV in the germline V gene (reference sequence). The CDR3 sequence: CASSSQIRTSGRAKNIQYF. For the CDR3, the DNA is TGTGCCAGCAGTTCCCAAATACGAACTAGCGGGAGAGCCAAAAACATTCAGTACTTC.

This clonotype was seen only a few times. V and J are TRBV25-1 and TRBJ1-1, with D unresolved. V lost 1 base and J lost 1, with 16 bases in between. CDR1 and CDR2 from the germline V gene are MGHDK and SYGVNS. This CDR3 is 17 amino acids long. The CDR3 loop reads CASSEFWQVNGNTEAFF. CDR3 in DNA: TGTGCCAGCAGTGAATTTTGGCAGGTCAACGGGAACACTGAAGCTTTCTTT.

This clonotype was observed at least ten times. The rearrangement links TRBV11-1 to TRBJ2-1; 15 bases fit TRBD2. Germline CDR1 SGHAT, CDR2 FQDESV (reference sequence). After removal of 3 bases from V and 1 base from J, the junction contained 13 bases not matched to a gene. There are 21 residues in the CDR3. This chain's CDR3 is CASSFKGRTSGRGYSYNEQFF. Written as DNA, the CDR3 is TGTGCCAGCAGCTTTAAGGGTCGGACTAGCGGGAGGGGATATTCCTACAATGAGCAGTTCTTC.